The text below deals with one T cell receptor beta chain. What this receptor recognizes is not known. No qualities accompany the bases; no much larger clone lies one base away. V is shortened by 3 bases, J by 8 bases, and the region joining them spans 13 bases. The CDR3, from cysteine to phenylalanine, totals 13 residues. This entry keeps only the CDR3 DNA: 39 bases, framed from base 1. CDR1 and CDR2 are drawn from the germline V gene: MNHEY, SVGEGT. The library was made by 5' RACE. Sequencing used an Illumina Genome Analyzer IIx. The RNA-based TCR cDNA libraries were made using a previously described protocol that was modified in several ways. To prevent cross-contamination, sample-specific barcodes were introduced on both ends of each TCR cDNA library during cDNA synthesis and amplification. In the source study's methods: Between about 90,000 and nearly 550,000 clonotypes were identified per individual, with about 2.2 to 4 million CDR3-containing reads per library. After reads with improper barcode index combinations were thrown out, a cloneset for each library was built using the MiTCR software. MiTCR filtered or rescued low-quality reads and corrected PCR and sequencing errors when assembling CDR3 clonotypes. Artificial out-of-frame clonotypes were mapped to in-frame sequences, with one indel allowed in the CDR3, and then removed. Similarity of V and J gene usage between donors was measured as Jensen-Shannon divergence divided by mean entropy. TCRdb cleaned the public reads at Q25 with fastp, built clones with MiXCR and kept in-frame beta chains. Each entry is one CDR3 protein sequence, shown with its most common DNA and genes. The V and J calls follow TCRdb's processing rather than the paper's. In all, the sample holds hundreds of thousands of distinct CDR3 sequences, and about 28% of those were seen once. The top ten clones comprise about 6% of the sample.

The data derive from a study of identical twins' blood T cells (dated by TCRdb to 2013 to 2014). Regarding the complete study: Roughly 50 million Illumina reads were obtained across about twelve libraries, of which six were alpha-chain libraries and six were beta-chain libraries. Using next-generation sequencing, the study compared the TCR alpha and beta chain repertoires of three pairs of monozygous twins to assess how genetics influences repertoire formation.

Donors were six healthy women forming three monozygous twin pairs. All three twin pairs had been reared together, and it was thought likely that the same infectious agents and vaccines had been met by these twin pairs. TCR cDNA libraries were prepared from RNA that had been isolated from peripheral blood mononuclear cells. Results and caveats for the whole study, not just this receptor: The number of CDR3 clonotypes shared between two donors was mainly determined by the product of the cloneset sizes of the two donors, and no clear deviation from this trend was shown by twins. Among the most abundant TCRbeta clonotypes, each donor shared more CDR3 sequences with her twin than with unrelated donors. Because the twins were raised together, environmental influences could not be ruled out as an explanation for the similarity between twins. V gene usage was reported to be markedly more similar within twin pairs than between unrelated donors, even among non-selected out-of-frame TCRbeta clonotypes. The study stated that the proposed role of the TCRalpha J segment in MHC recognition during thymic selection needs to be validated by independent studies.

The specimen was PBMCs. The chain is made from TRBV6-2 or TRBV6-3 and TRBJ1-2; TRBD1 is a weak D gene call, 6 bases matching. The clonotype originates from a woman aged 18 to 49 in good health. The DNA reads as follows: TGTGCCAGCAGTTATACAGGGCGCACCGGCTACACCTTC. Translated, it reads CASSYTGRTGYTF.